This TCR beta chain stems from a study of blood T cell repertoires in COVID-19. Study-wide context: Samples taken during acute and convalescent COVID-19 were collected in the United States, Italy and Spain. Sources were T cells, B-cell-depleted T cells, or PBMCs; the material itself was cDNA or gDNA.

This CDR3 contains 15 residues. Germline V CDR1 and CDR2: LGHDT, YNNKEL (reference sequence). V lost 5 bases and J lost 6; bases outside the gene matches: 8. This clone has more than one count but fewer than ten. Sequencing used immunoSEQ multiplex PCR; TCRdb keeps in-frame clones, though not all of them. The data hold 74,000 or so clones, with roughly nine tenths observed a single time. V and J are TRBV3-1 (or the pseudogene TRBV3-2) and TRBJ2-2, with 8 bases lining up with TRBD2. Sequences were obtained from peripheral blood. The clonotype comes from a man aged 45 to 65 with acute or convalescent COVID-19. The DNA for the CDR3 is TGTGCCAGCAGCAGGGATAGCGGGAAGGCCGGGGAGCTGTTTTTT. Amino acid sequence: CASSRDSGKAGELFF.